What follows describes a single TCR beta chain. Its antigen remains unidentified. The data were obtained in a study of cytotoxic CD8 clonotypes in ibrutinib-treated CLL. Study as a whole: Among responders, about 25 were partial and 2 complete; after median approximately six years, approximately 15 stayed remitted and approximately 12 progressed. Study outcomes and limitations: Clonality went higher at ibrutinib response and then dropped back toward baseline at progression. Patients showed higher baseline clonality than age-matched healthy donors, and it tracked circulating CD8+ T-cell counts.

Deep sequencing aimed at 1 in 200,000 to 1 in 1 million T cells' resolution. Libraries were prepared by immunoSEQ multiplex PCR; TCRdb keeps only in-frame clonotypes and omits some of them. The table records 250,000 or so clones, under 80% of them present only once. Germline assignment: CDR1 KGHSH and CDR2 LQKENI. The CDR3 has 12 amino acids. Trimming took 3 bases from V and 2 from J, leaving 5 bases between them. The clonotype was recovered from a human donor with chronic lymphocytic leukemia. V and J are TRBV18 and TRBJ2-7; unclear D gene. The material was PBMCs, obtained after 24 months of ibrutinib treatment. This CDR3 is CASSPLPYEQYF. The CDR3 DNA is TGTGCCAGCTCACCCTTACCCTACGAGCAGTACTTC.